Presented here are 18 T cell receptor beta chains from one specimen sequenced in a study of T cells in Graves' hyperthyroidism and ophthalmopathy. Regions amplified from RNA transcripts were the TCR beta CDR3 regions. First-round RT-PCR with HTBI primers amplified the TCR CDR3 region. TCRdb redid the calling of the multiplex PCR reads with MiXCR, one entry per CDR3 protein. This table holds hundreds of thousands of distinct CDR3 sequences, about 15% found once. The sequenced sample consisted of blood. The receptors originated from a young man with Graves' ophthalmopathy.

The count of this clonotype is one. A much bigger clone sits one base away, suggesting this may be a read error. The V and J genes are TRBV19 and TRBJ2-7, with D perhaps matching TRBD2 (5 bases). CDR3 length: 12 amino acids. V was trimmed by 9 bases and J by 7 bases, leaving 16 bases between them. The germline V gene has CDR1 LNHDA and CDR2 SQIVND (reference sequence). CDR3 residues: CASRRSYNEQYF. DNA for the CDR3: TGTGCCAGCAGGAGGTCGTACAATGAGCAGTACTTC. The whole variable domain, filled in from reference TRBV19 and TRBJ2-7, reads DGGITQSPKYLFRKEGQNVTLSCEQNLNHDAMYWYRQDPGQGLRLIYYSQIVNDFQKGDIAEGYSVSREKKESFPLTVTSAQKNPTAFYLCASRRSYNEQYFGPGTRLTVT.

This clonotype has more than one count but fewer than ten. CDR3 nucleotides: TGCGCCAGCAGCTTGGAACTAGTCCCAGATACGCAGTATTTT. Translating gives CASSLELVPDTQYF. The chain joins TRBV5-1 to TRBJ2-3; weak D call: TRBD2 (5 bases). The CDR3 runs 14 residues. The germline V and J ends were trimmed by 0 bases and 4 bases, with 9 bases remaining between them. The V gene's germline CDR1 is SGHRS and CDR2 YFSETQ.

This chain joins TRBV7-9 and TRBJ2-3, with 11 bases that match TRBD1. In germline, CDR1 is SEHNR, CDR2 FQNEAQ (reference sequence). The CDR3 is 17 amino acids. The V and J ends lost 5 bases and 6 bases, in that order; junction bases with no gene match: 13. CDR3 region: CASSPQVGQGAADTQYF. CDR3 DNA: TGTGCCAGCAGCCCTCAGGTCGGACAGGGGGCAGCGGATACGCAGTATTTT.

This clonotype was picked up one time. The genes are TRBV13 and TRBJ2-7, with 13 bases identical to TRBD2. V lost 4 bases, J lost 5 bases, and 5 bases stayed unmatched. This CDR3 is 15 amino acids long. In germline, CDR1 is PRHDT, CDR2 FYEKMQ (reference sequence). CDR3 nucleotides: TGTGCCAGCAGCTGGGGACTAGCGGGAATGGACGAGCAGTACTTC. It translates to CASSWGLAGMDEQYF.

The chain couples TRBV11-3 to TRBJ2-3, with TRBD2 matching 11 bases. This CDR3 is 16 amino acids long. Germline lookup yields CDR1 SGHNT and CDR2 YENEEA. Trimming cost V 2 bases and J 4 bases; bases outside gene matches: 5. The DNA of the CDR3 is TGTGCCAGCAGCTTAACGGGACTAGCGGCGGCAGATACGCAGTATTTT. Amino acid sequence: CASSLTGLAAADTQYF.

This clonotype was seen many times. The gene calls are TRBV2 and TRBJ2-7; 7 bases match TRBD1. This CDR3 spans 12 amino acids. Germline CDR1 SNHLY, CDR2 FYNNEI. V gave up 2 bases and J gave up 6 bases; unmatched junction bases: 1. Here the CDR3 reads CASSEYRGEQYF. DNA of the CDR3: TGTGCCAGCAGTGAATACAGGGGCGAGCAGTACTTC.

Only a few counts were recorded for this clonotype. This chain connects TRBV7-9 to TRBJ2-4, with D perhaps TRBD2 (5 bases). Germline lookup yields CDR1 SEHNR and CDR2 FQNEAQ (reference sequence). V lost 5 bases, J lost 10 bases, and 12 bases lay in between. This CDR3 contains 12 residues. As DNA, the CDR3 is TGTGCCAGCAGCCCGGAGGACCGTATTCAGTACTTC. This codes for CASSPEDRIQYF. Variable domain in full (rest from reference TRBV7-9 and TRBJ2-4): DTGVSQNPRHKITKRGQNVTFRCDPISEHNRLYWYRQTLGQGPEFLTYFQNEAQLEKSRLLSDRFSAERPKGSFSTLEIQRTEQGDSAMYLCASSPEDRIQYFGAGTRLSVL.

This clonotype was counted at least ten times. The chain uses TRBV6-1 and TRBJ2-3; possibly TRBD1 for D (5 bases). V gave up 5 bases and J gave up 2 bases, with 14 bases separating them. Germline CDR1 reads MNHNS; CDR2 reads SASEGT. This CDR3 region has 15 residues. The CDR3 DNA is TGTGCCAGCAGTTGGGCTGACAGAGCCACAGATACGCAGTATTTT. This gives the protein CASSWADRATDTQYF.

V gene TRBV9 combines with J gene TRBJ1-6; D uncertain. V was pared by 1 base and J by 0 bases, with 20 bases between. Germline CDR1 reads SGDLS; CDR2 reads YYNGEE. This CDR3 contains 20 residues. The CDR3 nucleotides are TGTGCCAGCAGCGTATCTTCCGGCGGAGTATGTAGCTCCTATAATTCACCCCTCCACTTT. This gives the protein CASSVSSGGVCSSYNSPLHF. Together with reference TRBV9 and TRBJ1-6, the CDR3 gives the full variable domain: DSGVTQTPKHLITATGQRVTLRCSPRSGDLSVYWYQQSLDQGLQFLIQYYNGEERAKGNILERFSAQQFPDLHSELNLSSLELGDSALYFCASSVSSGGVCSSYNSPLHFGNGTRLTVT.

This clonotype has a count of ten or more. The chain uses TRBV2 and TRBJ2-7, with TRBD2 as a possible D gene (5 bases). Germline V lookup: CDR1 SNHLY, CDR2 FYNNEI. The CDR3 spans 12 residues. Trimming left V 6 bases short and J 7 bases short, with 13 bases between. CDR3 in amino acids: CASRQYGGEQYF. The CDR3 DNA sequence: TGTGCCAGCAGGCAATACGGCGGGGAGCAGTACTTC.

At least ten counts were recorded for this clonotype. This rearrangement joins TRBV12-3 or TRBV12-4 to TRBJ2-5; 8 nucleotides align to TRBD1. J lost 5 bases, V lost 5 bases, and 7 bases had no gene match. The CDR3 has 14 amino acids. DNA of the CDR3: TGTGCCAGCAGTCGGACAGGGCAAAGGGAGACCCAGTACTTC. It is translated as CASSRTGQRETQYF.

This clonotype occurred many times. V and J are TRBV3-1 and TRBJ1-3; D unclear. Germline CDR1 is LGHDT and CDR2 is YNNKEL (reference sequence). The CDR3 contains 15 residues. Trimming removed 1 base from V and 0 bases from J, with 7 bases in between. The CDR3, as DNA: TGTGCCAGCAGCCAAGTAAGGCGCTCTGGAAACACCATATATTTT. Protein product: CASSQVRRSGNTIYF. Full variable domain (outside the CDR3, taken from reference TRBV3-1 and TRBJ1-3): DTAVSQTPKYLVTQMGNDKSIKCEQNLGHDTMYWYKQDSKKFLKIMFSYNNKELIINETVPNRFSPKSPDKAHLNLHINSLELGDSAVYFCASSQVRRSGNTIYFGEGSWLTVV.

The chain carries TRBV18 and TRBJ2-2; no definite D call. The CDR3 runs to 14 residues. The germline V gene has CDR1 KGHSH and CDR2 LQKENI. Deletions cut 1 base from V and 5 bases from J, with 8 bases between. The CDR3 nucleotides are TGTGCCAGCTCACCACGATCAGCAACCGGGGAGCTGTTTTTT. As protein: CASSPRSATGELFF.

This clonotype was seen more than once but under ten times. The V call is TRBV13, the J call TRBJ1-2, with D tentatively TRBD1 (5 bases). Trimming removed 5 bases from V and 1 base from J, with 14 bases in between. The CDR3 is 15 residues long. Germline values: CDR1 PRHDT, CDR2 FYEKMQ (reference sequence). The CDR3 nucleotides are TGTGCCAGCAGCCGACCTTCAGGGAGTAACTATGGCTACACCTTC. This gives the protein CASSRPSGSNYGYTF.

In this sample, this clonotype turned up many times. The chain joins TRBV27 to TRBJ1-1, with no clear D. CDR1 is MNHEY and CDR2 is SMNVEV in the germline V gene (reference sequence). Trimming cost V 6 bases and J 1 base, with 3 bases left between them. The CDR3 runs 11 residues. The CDR3 DNA reads as TGTGCCAGCAGGAAGAACACTGAAGCTTTCTTT. This gives the protein CASRKNTEAFF.

As concerns this clonotype: The germline gene is not matched at one end of the junction; a read error may be the cause. V and J are TRBV10-3 and TRBJ2-2, with D hard to call. The CDR3 loop spans 17 amino acids. Germline CDR1 and CDR2: ENHRY and SYGVKD. Here the CDR3 reads CAISESGYSGHTGELFF. DNA of the CDR3: TGCGCCATCAGTGAGTCTGGATACAGTGGGCACACCGGGGAGCTGTTTTTT.

Many counts were recorded for this clonotype. The chain uses TRBV12-3 or TRBV12-4 and TRBJ2-5, with TRBD2 matching 8 bases. This CDR3 spans 17 amino acids. The junction had 12 bases not matched to a gene; V was cut back by 5 bases and J by 1 base. The CDR3 DNA sequence: TGTGCCAGCAGTCCGCGAGGGCTAGCGGGCCTCCAAGAGACCCAGTACTTC. This translates into CASSPRGLAGLQETQYF.

This clonotype was detected many times. The chain couples TRBV6-1 to TRBJ2-2, with D hard to call. The CDR3 consists of 13 residues. V lost 7 bases to trimming and J lost 8 bases, with 14 bases between them. The V gene's germline CDR1 is MNHNS and CDR2 SASEGT. This CDR3 is CASIDTSGGELFF. CDR3 nucleotide sequence: TGTGCCAGCATAGACACGTCAGGAGGGGAGCTGTTTTTT.